A selection of T cell receptor beta chains follows, all from one sample in a study of T cell changes during pregnancy in multiple sclerosis. Profiled with immunoSEQ multiplex PCR; TCRdb holds only in-frame clones, not every one. The sample lists about 40,000 clones; approximately 92% were seen once. The source was CD8+ T cells from peripheral blood mononuclear cells, collected in the first trimester of pregnancy. The receptors shown here come from a female donor with multiple sclerosis, enrolled in a pregnancy study. Each CDR3 is given with its conserved first and last residue. A D gene is named only where the DNA matches it firmly. Not all rows give a size; the values are once, few, many and, for expanded clones, a class.

V gene	clone size	D gene	J gene	CDR3 protein	CDR3 DNA
TRBV19	.	.	TRBJ1-3	CASSMKWESWGNTIYF	TGTGCCAGTAGTATGAAGTGGGAGTCATGGGGAAACACCATATATTTT
TRBV6-1	.	.	TRBJ2-3	CASSGLEPQYF	TGTGCCAGCAGTGGCCTAGAACCGCAGTATTTT
TRBV5-5	.	TRBD1	TRBJ1-2	CASSLGVTGVGYTF	TGTGCCAGCAGCTTGGGCGTGACAGGGGTTGGCTACACCTTC
TRBV6-1	.	.	TRBJ2-5	CASSGPQGEWAETQYF	TGTGCCAGCAGTGGACCACAGGGCGAGTGGGCAGAGACCCAGTACTTC
TRBV5-6	.	.	TRBJ1-4	CASSFGIGGTLFF	TGTGCCAGCAGCTTCGGAATCGGGGGGACACTGTTTTTT
TRBV9	once	TRBD1	TRBJ2-2	CASSVAGTGGYTGELFF	TGTGCCAGCAGCGTAGCTGGGACAGGGGGCTACACCGGGGAGCTGTTTTTT
TRBV19	.	.	TRBJ1-2	CASSMVQNYQGYTF	TGTGCCAGTAGTATGGTCCAGAACTATCAGGGCTACACCTTC
TRBV27	.	TRBD1	TRBJ1-2	CASSGTGAYGYTF	TGTGCCAGCAGCGGGACAGGGGCCTATGGCTACACCTTC
TRBV10-1	.	.	TRBJ2-2	CASSRGSGELFF	TGCGCCAGCAGCCGGGGGTCCGGGGAGCTGTTTTTT
TRBV7-9	.	TRBD2	TRBJ2-2	CASSPSGGSYNTGELFF	TGTGCCAGCAGCCCTAGCGGGGGCTCCTATAATACCGGGGAGCTGTTTTTT
TRBV11-3	once	.	TRBJ2-1	CASSLGAQENYNEQFF	TGTGCCAGCAGCTTAGGAGCACAGGAGAATTACAATGAGCAGTTCTTC
TRBV27	.	TRBD1	TRBJ1-5	CASSTWDRAGQPQHF	TGTGCCAGCAGTACCTGGGACAGGGCGGGTCAGCCCCAGCATTTT
TRBV19	.	.	TRBJ1-2	CASSIDLETNGYTF	TGTGCCAGTAGTATAGATCTAGAAACGAATGGCTACACCTTC
TRBV2	.	.	TRBJ2-7	CASSGLPGEQYF	TGTGCCAGCAGTGGACTCCCCGGGGAGCAGTACTTC
TRBV13	.	.	TRBJ2-5	CASSTQLGSVETQYF	TGTGCCAGCAGCACCCAGCTAGGAAGTGTAGAGACCCAGTACTTC
TRBV15	.	.	TRBJ2-7	CATSRDGATSYEQYF	TGTGCCACCAGCAGAGATGGGGCCACCTCCTACGAGCAGTACTTC
TRBV4-1	.	.	TRBJ1-3	CASSHNRPGNTIYF	TGCGCCAGCAGCCACAACAGACCTGGAAACACCATATATTTT
TRBV4-1	.	.	TRBJ2-2	CASSLRAQAGELFF	TGCGCCAGCAGCCTCAGGGCGCAGGCCGGGGAGCTGTTTTTT
TRBV11-2	.	TRBD1	TRBJ1-2	CASSLFMGQGEGYTF	TGTGCCAGCAGCTTATTTATGGGACAGGGTGAGGGCTACACCTTC
TRBV9	.	TRBD1	TRBJ1-2	CASSVVGGVGYTF	TGTGCCAGCAGCGTAGTAGGGGGCGTCGGCTACACCTTC
TRBV11-2	once	.	TRBJ1-2	CASSLGGNGYTF	TGTGCCAGCAGCTTAGGAGGGAATGGCTACACCTTC
TRBV11-2	once	.	TRBJ2-7	CASRHDRLYEQYF	TGTGCCAGCAGACATGACAGGCTATACGAGCAGTACTTC
TRBV6-1	.	.	TRBJ2-7	CASSEEWQGFYEQYF	TGTGCCAGCAGTGAAGAGTGGCAGGGCTTCTACGAGCAGTACTTC
TRBV10-3	.	TRBD1	TRBJ2-7	CAISDSDRALPYEQYF	TGTGCCATCAGTGACTCAGACAGGGCCCTGCCCTACGAGCAGTACTTC
TRBV7-6	.	TRBD1	TRBJ2-2	CASSSGTDDRTGELFF	TGTGCCAGCAGCTCCGGGACAGACGACCGCACCGGGGAGCTGTTTTTT
TRBV5-1	.	.	TRBJ2-7	CASSLGQGSTYEQYF	TGCGCCAGCAGCTTGGGGCAGGGGAGTACCTACGAGCAGTACTTC
TRBV9	.	.	TRBJ2-3	CASSGPTRQPTDTQYF	TGTGCCAGCAGCGGACCGACTAGGCAACCCACAGATACGCAGTATTTT
TRBV6-5	.	.	TRBJ2-2	CASSQGYKGTGELFF	TGTGCCAGCAGTCAGGGTTACAAAGGTACCGGGGAGCTGTTTTTT
TRBV11-2	.	.	TRBJ1-4	CASSLGIRGKLFF	TGTGCCAGCAGCTTAGGCATCAGGGGAAAACTGTTTTTT
TRBV28	.	TRBD1	TRBJ1-2	CASRPHPPGGAGGYTF	TGTGCCAGCAGACCCCATCCGCCAGGGGGCGCGGGGGGCTACACCTTC
TRBV2	once	TRBD1	TRBJ2-7	CASSEGGTVVYEQYF	TGTGCCAGCAGTGAAGGAGGGACAGTCGTTTACGAGCAGTACTTC
TRBV6-6	.	.	TRBJ2-5	CASSRDSGFETQYF	TGTGCCAGCAGCCGGGACTCCGGATTCGAGACCCAGTACTTC
TRBV14	.	.	TRBJ2-7	CASSQGHSYEQYF	TGTGCCAGCAGCCAAGGACACTCCTACGAGCAGTACTTC
TRBV21-1	.	.	TRBJ2-1	CASSKGTGGREFF	TGTGCCAGCAGCAAAGGCACAGGGGGACGGGAGTTCTTC
TRBV2	.	.	TRBJ2-5	CASSDLGSQETQYF	TGTGCCAGCAGTGATCTGGGGAGCCAAGAGACCCAGTACTTC
TRBV29-1	few	TRBD1	TRBJ1-2	CSVEGGTAYGYTF	TGCAGCGTTGAAGGTGGGACAGCCTATGGCTACACCTTC
TRBV7-6	.	.	TRBJ2-1	CASSLAQGTTHNEQFF	TGTGCCAGCAGCTTAGCGCAGGGGACCACCCACAATGAGCAGTTCTTC
TRBV6-4	.	.	TRBJ2-4	CASSESGEAKNIQYF	TGTGCCAGCAGTGAGTCGGGGGAAGCCAAAAACATTCAGTACTTC
TRBV9	.	.	TRBJ2-7	CASSVAGQGYEQYF	TGTGCCAGCAGCGTAGCTGGGCAGGGCTACGAGCAGTACTTC
TRBV27	.	.	TRBJ2-5	CASSLYREETQYF	TGTGCCAGCAGTTTATACAGGGAAGAGACCCAGTACTTC
TRBV28	few	.	TRBJ2-7	CASGPGDYEQYF	TGTGCCAGCGGTCCAGGGGACTACGAGCAGTACTTC
TRBV4-1	.	TRBD1	TRBJ1-1	CASSPGTGSEAFF	TGCGCCAGCAGCCCTGGGACAGGGTCAGAAGCTTTCTTT
TRBV4-1	few	TRBD1	TRBJ1-5	CASSPDRGTQPQHF	TGCGCCAGCAGTCCGGACAGGGGGACTCAGCCCCAGCATTTT
TRBV27	.	.	TRBJ2-3	CASSLGGTPTDTQYF	TGTGCCAGCAGTTTAGGCGGGACTCCCACAGATACGCAGTATTTT
TRBV9	.	.	TRBJ2-1	CASSDHIERPSYNEQFF	TGTGCCAGCAGCGATCATATTGAGCGGCCCTCCTACAATGAGCAGTTCTTC
TRBV7-6	.	.	TRBJ1-1	CASSHAGGWDMNTEAFF	TGTGCCAGCAGCCATGCTGGGGGATGGGACATGAACACTGAAGCTTTCTTT
TRBV7-6	.	.	TRBJ1-4	CASADLGRGAEKLFF	TGTGCCAGCGCTGACTTAGGCAGGGGTGCTGAAAAACTGTTTTTT
TRBV9	.	.	TRBJ1-6	CASSVDEWGANNSPLHF	TGTGCCAGCAGCGTAGACGAGTGGGGCGCGAATAATTCACCCCTCCACTTT
TRBV13	.	TRBD1	TRBJ1-4	CASSLAGTGDEKLFF	TGTGCCAGCAGCTTAGCTGGGACAGGGGATGAAAAACTGTTTTTT
TRBV7-9	once	.	TRBJ2-1	CASSFPQRSGSHVDNEQFF	TGTGCCAGCAGCTTCCCCCAACGATCGGGGTCTCATGTGGACAATGAGCAGTTCTTC